This TCR beta chain appears in the sequencing data of a study of T cell responses to AZD1222 COVID-19 vaccine. Clones were read by immunoSEQ multiplex PCR, and TCRdb kept only the in-frame ones, dropping some. Of about 120,000 clones in the sample, 70% to 90% are singletons; the top ten hold about 4%. J gave up 3 bases and V 1 base, and 14 bases lay outside the gene matches. The CDR3 contains 19 residues. Germline V gene sequence: CDR1 MDHEN, CDR2 SYDVKM. This TCR was recovered from an adult in good health. The input for sequencing was peripheral blood, taken on day 0 of MenACWY control vaccination. The V call is TRBV28, the J call TRBJ1-4; 7 bases map to TRBD1. The CDR3 sequence is CASSLFVNRGRGANEKLFF. The CDR3 nucleotides read TGTGCCAGCAGTTTATTCGTGAATAGGGGGCGCGGGGCTAATGAAAAACTGTTTTTT.